This T cell receptor (beta chain) was identified during a study of glioma-infiltrating T cells. Amplification of TCR alpha and beta CDR3 regions from RNA used iRepertoire nested multiplex PCR. TCRdb reprocessed the multiplex PCR reads via MiXCR and lists one record per CDR3 protein. The sample carries 160,000 or so distinct CDR3 sequences, about 46% recorded once. The receptor comes from a human donor with low-grade glioma or glioblastoma, undergoing nonglioma brain surgery, or in good health (not recorded which). The sequenced sample consisted of glioma tissue, nonneoplastic brain tissue, or PBMCs (not recorded which).

CDR3 sequence reads: CASSPMTGTGGSEQYF. The CDR3 DNA reads as TGTGCCAGCAGCCCAATGACCGGGACAGGGGGCTCCGAGCAGTACTTC. This chain connects TRBV4-2 to TRBJ2-7, with TRBD1 matching over 12 bases. CDR1 and CDR2 from the germline V gene are LGHNA and YNFKEQ. With V trimmed by 4 bases and J by 6 bases, 10 bases remained unmatched. The CDR3 spans 16 residues.